This T cell receptor (beta chain) originates from a study of cytomegalovirus exposure and HLA in healthy donors. The PCR had 60 Vbeta and 13 Jbeta primers. Profiling relied on immunoSEQ multiplex PCR, and the TCRdb table lists in-frame clones only, not all of them. This table has 74,000 or so clones, about 79% appearing once. Trimming at V came to 4 bases and at J to 6 bases, leaving 4 bases not matched to a gene. Germline CDR1 is SGHRS and CDR2 is YFSETQ. This CDR3 is 14 amino acids long. General study points: The study recorded about 160 TCR beta chains that were cytomegalovirus-associated.

In regard to this clone: What it binds is not known.

Sequenced sample: PBMCs. The sequence derives from a woman between 40 and 55 years old in good health and CMV-seronegative. V usage is TRBV5-1 and J usage is TRBJ1-4; 9 nucleotides line up with TRBD1. The CDR3 loop is CASSRGQGDEKLFF. DNA for the CDR3: TGCGCCAGCAGCAGGGGACAGGGAGATGAAAAACTGTTTTTT.